Only a few counts were recorded for the clone carrying this T cell receptor (beta chain). Its antigen is not identified. This sample was taken from a study of beta chain features in type 1 diabetes. Study-level points and caveats: The VDJ junctions of type 1 diabetes patients carried fewer insertions and more deletions.

The junction had 1 base not matched to a gene; V was cut back by 3 bases and J by 1 base. The CDR3 has 14 amino acids. Germline lookup yields CDR1 SGHRS and CDR2 YFSETQ. Expressed TCRB transcripts were sequenced because the isolated RNA had all been reverse transcribed beforehand. Libraries were prepared by immunoSEQ multiplex PCR; TCRdb keeps only in-frame clonotypes and omits some of them. The repertoire includes about 360,000 clones, around an eighth of them detected once, and approximately 0.015% sits in the top ten. The sequence derives from a man in his late teens or twenties in good health. V and J are TRBV5-1 and TRBJ1-1, with 9 bases lining up with TRBD1. Input material: naive CD4+ T cells from blood. The CDR3 reads CASSWGQGNTEAFF. DNA of the CDR3: TGCGCCAGCAGCTGGGGACAGGGGAACACTGAAGCTTTCTTT.